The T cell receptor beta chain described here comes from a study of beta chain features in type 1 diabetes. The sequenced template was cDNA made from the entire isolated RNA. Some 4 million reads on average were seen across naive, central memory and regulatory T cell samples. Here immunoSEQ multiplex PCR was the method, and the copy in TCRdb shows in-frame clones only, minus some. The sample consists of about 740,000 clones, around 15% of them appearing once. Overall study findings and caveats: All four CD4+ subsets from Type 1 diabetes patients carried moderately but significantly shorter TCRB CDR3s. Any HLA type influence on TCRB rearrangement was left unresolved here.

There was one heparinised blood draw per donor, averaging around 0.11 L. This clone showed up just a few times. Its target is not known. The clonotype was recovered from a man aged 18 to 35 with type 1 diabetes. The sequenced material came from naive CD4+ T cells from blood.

The chain's CDR3 is CASSQSPDTQYF. The CDR3 DNA is TGTGCCAGCAGTCAATCTCCAGATACGCAGTATTTT. The rearrangement uses TRBV6-5 and TRBJ2-3; the D is unclear. Trimming pared 5 bases from V and 4 bases from J, leaving 7 bases between. Germline CDR1 reads MNHEY; CDR2 reads SVGAGI. This CDR3 is 12 amino acids long.